Each of the 8 T cell receptor beta chains below was sequenced from the same sample in a study of T-cell memory formation after mild COVID-19. TCRdb itself ran the 5' RACE reads through MiXCR, one entry per CDR3 protein. The data hold over 150,000 distinct CDR3 sequences, with around 13% observed a single time. The sample was PBMCs or a T cell subset sorted from them (not recorded which). These receptor sequences come from a man between 18 and 35 years old who had mild COVID-19 (a few samples of this study predate the infection). Cell type and time point are not known.

This chain joins TRBV12-3 or TRBV12-4 and TRBJ1-6, with D perhaps matching TRBD1 (6 bases). Deletions cut 1 base from V and 9 bases from J, with 10 bases between. The CDR3 has 14 residues. This CDR3 is CASSLDRVVSPLHF. CDR3 sequence (DNA): TGTGCCAGCAGTTTAGACAGGGTCGTTTCACCCCTCCACTTT.

The chain employs TRBV28 and TRBJ2-5; D is ambiguous. Germline CDR1 and CDR2: MDHEN and SYDVKM. V was cut by 5 bases and J by 5 bases, with 9 bases left in between. The CDR3 runs 12 residues. The CDR3 region has the DNA TGTGCCAGCAGTCGATCTGGGGAGACCCAGTACTTC. Amino acid sequence: CASSRSGETQYF.

There are many counts of this clonotype. This chain connects TRBV7-2 to TRBJ1-3; D remains ambiguous. In germline, CDR1 is SGHTA, CDR2 FQGNSA. This CDR3 region has 12 residues. V lost 6 bases and J lost 8, with 11 bases in between. DNA for the CDR3: TGTGCCAGCAGGCTCGAGGGCGACACCATATATTTT. Translating gives CASRLEGDTIYF.

The sample holds many counts of this clonotype. The chain recombines TRBV12-3 or TRBV12-4 with TRBJ1-1; no clear D. The CDR3 has 12 residues. The germline V and J ends were trimmed by 6 bases and 0 bases, with 5 bases remaining between them. The CDR3 DNA reads as TGTGCCAGCAGAGCGATGAACACTGAAGCTTTCTTT. Translation: CASRAMNTEAFF.

This clonotype has at least ten counts. The CDR3 DNA sequence: TGTGCCAGCAGCTCCCAAGGGGGGGTCGAGCAGTACTTC. Its translation is CASSSQGGVEQYF. The chain carries TRBV7-9 and TRBJ2-7; a possible D gene is TRBD2 (7 bases). Germline assignment: CDR1 SEHNR and CDR2 FQNEAQ (reference sequence). The CDR3 is made up of 13 amino acids. Trimming pared 4 bases from V and 6 bases from J, leaving 13 bases between. The full variable domain, in which reference TRBV7-9 and TRBJ2-7 provide the parts outside the CDR3, is DTGVSQNPRHKITKRGQNVTFRCDPISEHNRLYWYRQTLGQGPEFLTYFQNEAQLEKSRLLSDRFSAERPKGSFSTLEIQRTEQGDSAMYLCASSSQGGVEQYFGPGTRLTVT.

The chain links TRBV6-6 to TRBJ2-2; TRBD1 agrees at 7 bases. Germline trimming cut 8 bases from V and 3 bases from J; bases unmatched to any gene: 6. Germline V lookup: CDR1 MNHNY, CDR2 SVGAGI (reference sequence). The CDR3 is made up of 14 amino acids. The CDR3: CASGTGVHTGELFF. CDR3 sequence (DNA): TGTGCCAGCGGCACAGGGGTCCACACCGGGGAGCTGTTTTTT.

The chain recombines TRBV5-1 with TRBJ2-3; TRBD2 matches at 9 bases. The CDR3 has 16 residues. Germline CDR1 is SGHRS and CDR2 is YFSETQ. Trimming removed 0 bases from V and 0 bases from J; junction bases left unmatched: 2. The CDR3 bases are TGCGCCAGCAGCTTGGCAACTAGCGGGAGCACAGATACGCAGTATTTT. Amino acid sequence: CASSLATSGSTDTQYF.

This rearrangement joins TRBV7-6 to TRBJ2-3; the match to TRBD2 covers 10 bases. V lost 5 bases, J lost 3 bases, and 5 bases stayed unmatched. The CDR3 covers 15 residues. CDR1 and CDR2 from the germline V gene are SGHVS and FNYEAQ. The CDR3 sequence: CASSVGLAVTDTQYF. The CDR3 coding sequence is TGTGCCAGCAGCGTCGGACTAGCGGTGACAGATACGCAGTATTTT.